The 29 T cell receptor beta chains below all came from one sample that was sequenced in a study of T-cell reconstitution after alpha-beta-depleted transplantation in children. Preparation of the TCRbeta library used unique molecular identifiers. Using its own MiXCR run on the PCR reads, TCRdb lists one record per CDR3 protein. The repertoire holds 100,000 to 150,000 distinct CDR3 sequences, with 23% as singletons. The sequenced sample was PBMCs, mostly from graft donor cells, obtained 180 days after TCRalphabeta/CD19-depleted stem cell transplant. The receptors derive from a male patient between 2 and 10 years old who had a stem cell transplant for chronic granulomatous disease, so the T cells may come from the graft donor.

Only a few counts were recorded for this clonotype. The V and J genes are TRBV7-2 and TRBJ2-1; D is perhaps TRBD1 or TRBD2 (5 bases each). The V and J ends lost 1 base and 3 bases respectively, with 10 bases between them. CDR1 and CDR2 (germline): SGHTA, FQGNSA. CDR3 length equals 15 residues. The CDR3 coding sequence is TGTGCCAGCAGCTTAGGAGGGGTGGTCTACAATGAGCAGTTCTTC. As protein: CASSLGGVVYNEQFF. Together with reference TRBV7-2 and TRBJ2-1, the CDR3 gives the full variable domain: GAGVSQSPSNKVTEKGKDVELRCDPISGHTALYWYRQSLGQGLEFLIYFQGNSAPDKSGLPSDRFSAERTGGSVSTLTIQRTQQEDSAVYLCASSLGGVVYNEQFFGPGTRLTVL.

This chain uses TRBV5-1 with TRBJ2-7, with a possible D match to TRBD1 (5 bases). V gave up 0 bases and J gave up 7 bases, with 14 bases separating them. The CDR3 runs to 14 residues. Germline V gene sequence: CDR1 SGHRS, CDR2 YFSETQ. The CDR3, as DNA: TGCGCCAGCAGCTTGGCTGACAGAAGTCGAGAGCAGTACTTC. Translated: CASSLADRSREQYF. Full variable domain (outside the CDR3, taken from reference TRBV5-1 and TRBJ2-7): KAGVTQTPRYLIKTRGQQVTLSCSPISGHRSVSWYQQTPGQGLQFLFEYFSETQRNKGNFPGRFSGRQFSNSRSEMNVSTLELGDSALYLCASSLADRSREQYFGPGTRLTVT.

The chain has TRBV29-1 and TRBJ1-2; 10 bases are a match to TRBD1. The CDR3 spans 14 residues. Germline lookup yields CDR1 SQVTM and CDR2 ANQGSEA. V was pared by 4 bases and J by 3 bases, with 5 bases of the junction left unmatched. CDR3 amino acids: CSVADRGLYYGYTF. In DNA form, the CDR3 reads TGCAGCGTTGCCGACAGGGGGCTGTACTATGGCTACACCTTC.

This clonotype was recorded many times. V is TRBV20-1 and J is TRBJ2-7; TRBD2 matches at 7 bases. The CDR3 loop spans 13 amino acids. V lost 1 base and J lost 4; bases outside the gene matches: 4. CDR1 is DFQATT, CDR2 SNEGSKA, per germline (reference sequence). CDR3 protein: CSARVVGRYEQYF. The CDR3 DNA follows: TGCAGTGCTAGAGTGGTCGGGAGGTACGAGCAGTACTTC.

This clonotype appeared a few times. The chain is built from TRBV12-3 or TRBV12-4 and TRBJ2-2, with 10 bases identical to TRBD2. This CDR3 contains 16 residues. V trimming: 2 bases; J trimming: 5 bases; junction bases outside the gene matches: 5. The CDR3, as DNA: TGTGCCAGCAGTTTACGAGCGGGAGGGTTGACCGGGGAGCTGTTTTTT. Translation gives CASSLRAGGLTGELFF.

This clonotype was counted many times. The chain uses TRBV6-1 and TRBJ2-1; no clear D gene. The CDR3 spans 12 residues. The germline V and J ends were trimmed by 9 bases and 0 bases, with 6 bases remaining between them. The V gene's germline CDR1 is MNHNS and CDR2 SASEGT. In DNA form, the CDR3 reads TGTGCCAGTCGTCACTCCTACAATGAGCAGTTCTTC. Protein sequence: CASRHSYNEQFF.

This clonotype showed up many times. The V and J genes are TRBV20-1 and TRBJ2-7, with 8 bases fitting TRBD2. The CDR3 extends over 14 amino acids. Germline assignment: CDR1 DFQATT and CDR2 SNEGSKA (reference sequence). V lost 6 bases, J lost 0 bases, and 7 bases stayed unmatched. As DNA, the CDR3 is TGCAGTGCCCCAGCGGGGGTGAGCTCCTACGAGCAGTACTTC. It translates to CSAPAGVSSYEQYF.

In its sample, this clonotype was seen a few times. V gene TRBV12-3 or TRBV12-4 combines with J gene TRBJ1-1, with 7 bases fitting TRBD1. This CDR3 has 15 residues. After removal of 5 bases from V and 3 bases from J, the junction contained 9 bases not matched to a gene. CDR3 amino acids: CASSVLRGRYTEAFF. DNA of the CDR3: TGTGCCAGCAGTGTCCTCAGGGGGAGGTACACTGAAGCTTTCTTT.

The table lists this clonotype with a few counts. V is TRBV5-6 and J is TRBJ2-5; TRBD1 matches 9 bases. The CDR3 is 15 amino acids. The J segment lost 5 bases and the V segment lost 3 bases, leaving 8 bases of the junction unmatched. In germline, CDR1 is SGHDT, CDR2 YYEEEE. CDR3 protein: CASSSDRGLMETQYF. The DNA for the CDR3 is TGTGCCAGCAGCTCGGACAGGGGTCTAATGGAGACCCAGTACTTC.

The chain joins TRBV12-3 or TRBV12-4 to TRBJ1-5, with D unresolved. Trimming took 3 bases from V and 4 from J, leaving 10 bases between them. The CDR3 sequence is 14 residues long. The CDR3 DNA is TGTGCCAGCAGTTTCGTCTTGGGTAATCAGCCCCAGCATTTT. It yields the protein CASSFVLGNQPQHF.

The chain has TRBV2 and TRBJ2-1; TRBD2 aligns across 12 bases. J gave up 7 bases and V 6 bases, and 4 bases lay outside the gene matches. CDR3 size: 14 residues. CDR1 SNHLY and CDR2 FYNNEI come from the germline V gene. The CDR3 DNA reads as TGTGCCAGCAGGACTAGCGGGAGAGGTAATGAGCAGTTCTTC. Its translation: CASRTSGRGNEQFF.

This chain links TRBV7-6 with TRBJ1-1, with D hard to call. This CDR3 is built from 10 residues. Trimming stripped 7 bases from V and 12 bases from J, with 12 bases between. Germline-derived CDR1 and CDR2 are SGHVS and FNYEAQ. The CDR3 nucleotides are TGTGCCAGCACCCCCCTTTCATCTTTCTTT. Translation gives CASTPLSSFF.

This clonotype came up a few times. This chain uses TRBV20-1 with TRBJ2-7; 7 bases fit TRBD2. The V and J ends lost 0 bases and 5 bases, in that order; junction bases with no gene match: 7. CDR1 and CDR2 from the germline V gene are DFQATT and SNEGSKA (reference sequence). The CDR3 covers 14 residues. The CDR3 DNA reads as TGCAGTGCTAGAGATCATCAGGGAGGGAACGAGCAGTACTTC. It yields the protein CSARDHQGGNEQYF.

This clonotype was observed at least ten times. The rearrangement joins TRBV6-5 to TRBJ2-7, with D unclear. The V end was cut by 6 bases, the J end by 3 bases, with 15 bases between. Germline V gene data show CDR1 as MNHEY and CDR2 as SVGAGI. CDR3 length: 14 amino acids. CDR3 protein: CASSSAKAYYEQYF. The CDR3 DNA is TGTGCCAGCAGCAGCGCCAAGGCGTACTACGAGCAGTACTTC.

This rearrangement joins TRBV12-3 or TRBV12-4 to TRBJ1-5, with D uncertain. Trimming left V 5 bases short and J 5 bases short, with 19 bases between. The CDR3 extends over 16 amino acids. As DNA, the CDR3 is TGTGCCAGCAGTCGCCGACAACGGTCATACGATCAGCCCCAGCATTTT. Translation: CASSRRQRSYDQPQHF.

This clonotype was seen repeatedly, ten times or more. In DNA, the CDR3 is TGTGCCAGCAGCTTAGTTCAGAGCACAGATACGCAGTATTTT. Protein product: CASSLVQSTDTQYF. The chain is built from TRBV7-9 and TRBJ2-3; D gene uncertain. Trimming removed 1 base from V and 0 bases from J, with 5 bases in between. The CDR3 loop spans 14 amino acids. Germline V gene data show CDR1 as SEHNR and CDR2 as FQNEAQ (reference sequence).

This clonotype has at least ten counts. The V gene is TRBV6-5, the J gene TRBJ2-3; D perhaps matches TRBD2 (6 bases). The germline CDR1 and CDR2 sequences are MNHEY and SVGAGI. This CDR3 comprises 12 residues. V was shortened by 8 bases and J by 0 bases, with 6 bases between the two germline ends. The CDR3 here is CASGRSTDTQYF. The CDR3 region has the DNA TGTGCCAGCGGGAGGAGCACAGATACGCAGTATTTT.

The table lists this clonotype with many counts. V and J are TRBV20-1 and TRBJ2-3; D uncertain. CDR3 length equals 16 residues. The V end lost 3 bases, the J end lost 1 base, and 17 bases lay between the germline ends. CDR1 is DFQATT, CDR2 SNEGSKA, per germline (reference sequence). CDR3 nucleotide sequence: TGCAGTGCTAGTAAAGTTCGACTGTCCGGCACAGATACGCAGTATTTT. It yields the protein CSASKVRLSGTDTQYF.

This clonotype was recorded many times. This chain joins TRBV6-4 and TRBJ2-5; D may be TRBD2 (5 bases). CDR1 is MRHNA and CDR2 is SNTAGT in the germline V gene. Trimming removed 5 bases from V and 1 base from J, with 8 bases in between. The CDR3 totals 13 residues. CDR3 amino acids: CASSPDFQETQYF. DNA for the CDR3: TGTGCCAGCAGTCCGGACTTCCAAGAGACCCAGTACTTC.

The CDR3 spells CATSRRWEGDEQFF. The DNA of the CDR3 is TGTGCCACGAGCCGCCGGTGGGAGGGGGATGAGCAGTTCTTC. This sequence joins TRBV24-1 and TRBJ2-1; a possible D gene is TRBD2 (7 bases). The CDR3 consists of 14 residues. V lost 10 bases, J lost 8 bases, and 20 bases lay in between. Germline-derived CDR1 and CDR2 are KGHDR and SFDVKD.

This clonotype was counted a few times. The CDR3, as DNA: TGTGCCACCAGCATTGTTAGCGGGCAGAACGAGCAGTACTTC. Translation: CATSIVSGQNEQYF. The chain recombines TRBV15 with TRBJ2-7; the match to TRBD2 covers 7 bases. In germline, CDR1 is LNHNV, CDR2 YYDKDF (reference sequence). CDR3 length: 14 residues. V trimming: 4 bases; J trimming: 5 bases; junction bases outside the gene matches: 8.

This clonotype has at least ten counts. This chain joins TRBV4-2 and TRBJ2-3; possibly TRBD1 or TRBD2 for D (5 bases each). This CDR3 has 16 residues. The V gene's germline CDR1 is LGHNA and CDR2 YNFKEQ. V was shortened by 0 bases and J by 1 base, with 11 bases between the two germline ends. This chain's CDR3 is CASSQEGQEGTDTQYF. In DNA form, the CDR3 reads TGTGCCAGCAGCCAAGAGGGGCAGGAGGGCACAGATACGCAGTATTTT.

This clonotype was counted between two and nine times. The J gene is TRBJ1-5, the V gene TRBV27; D remains ambiguous. Germline assignment: CDR1 MNHEY and CDR2 SMNVEV (reference sequence). V lost 6 bases, J lost 6 bases, and 12 bases lay in between. This CDR3 comprises 13 residues. As DNA, the CDR3 is TGTGCCAGCAGGAAGCTCAGCGGTCAGCCCCAGCATTTT. Amino acids: CASRKLSGQPQHF.

This chain connects TRBV18 to TRBJ2-7; D is unclear. V was clipped by 3 bases and J by 5 bases, with 8 bases between them. Germline CDR1 is KGHSH and CDR2 is LQKENI. There are 12 residues in the CDR3. CDR3 residues: CASSPLGNEQYF. CDR3 coding DNA: TGTGCCAGCTCACCCCTTGGGAACGAGCAGTACTTC.

In its sample, this clonotype was seen a few times. The rearrangement uses TRBV19 and TRBJ2-2, with a weak D call TRBD2 (6 bases). The CDR3 runs to 16 residues. Germline V gives CDR1 LNHDA, CDR2 SQIVND (reference sequence). V dropped 7 bases and J dropped 4 bases, with 19 bases sitting between them. CDR3 sequence: CASITRGGSGTGELFF. CDR3 nucleotide sequence: TGTGCCAGTATCACGAGGGGAGGATCGGGCACCGGGGAGCTGTTTTTT.

The rearrangement uses TRBV12-3 or TRBV12-4 and TRBJ1-1; no clear D. The V end was cut by 6 bases, the J end by 2 bases, with 7 bases between. The CDR3 runs 12 residues. CDR3 amino acids: CASRVLNTEAFF. The CDR3 nucleotides read TGTGCCAGCAGGGTACTCAACACTGAAGCTTTCTTT.

This chain links TRBV28 with TRBJ2-1, with 7 bases lining up with TRBD2. Germline loops: CDR1 MDHEN, CDR2 SYDVKM. The trim removed 7 bases at V and 2 bases at J, leaving 11 bases unmatched. This CDR3 is built from 16 residues. CDR3 coding DNA: TGTGCCAGCATTCCGGGGGGACCAGGAGCCTACAATGAGCAGTTCTTC. The encoded protein is CASIPGGPGAYNEQFF.

The V and J genes are TRBV10-2 and TRBJ2-7, with 9 bases identical to TRBD2. Losses at the gene ends were 0 bases for V and 5 bases for J; bases not matched to a gene: 2. The CDR3 spans 14 residues. Germline CDR1 reads WSHSY; CDR2 reads SAAADI. CDR3 DNA: TGCGCCAGCAGTGAGTCAGGGACTAGCAACGAGCAGTACTTC. It yields the protein CASSESGTSNEQYF.

In this sample, this clonotype turned up a few times. The gene calls are TRBV27 and TRBJ2-6, with 8 bases lining up with TRBD1. This CDR3 has 16 residues. Germline CDR1 is MNHEY and CDR2 is SMNVEV (reference sequence). V gave up 0 bases and J gave up 3 bases; unmatched junction bases: 1. For the CDR3, the DNA is TGTGCCAGCAGTTTATCCAGGGGGCTTGGGGCCAACGTCCTGACTTTC. Amino acids: CASSLSRGLGANVLTF.